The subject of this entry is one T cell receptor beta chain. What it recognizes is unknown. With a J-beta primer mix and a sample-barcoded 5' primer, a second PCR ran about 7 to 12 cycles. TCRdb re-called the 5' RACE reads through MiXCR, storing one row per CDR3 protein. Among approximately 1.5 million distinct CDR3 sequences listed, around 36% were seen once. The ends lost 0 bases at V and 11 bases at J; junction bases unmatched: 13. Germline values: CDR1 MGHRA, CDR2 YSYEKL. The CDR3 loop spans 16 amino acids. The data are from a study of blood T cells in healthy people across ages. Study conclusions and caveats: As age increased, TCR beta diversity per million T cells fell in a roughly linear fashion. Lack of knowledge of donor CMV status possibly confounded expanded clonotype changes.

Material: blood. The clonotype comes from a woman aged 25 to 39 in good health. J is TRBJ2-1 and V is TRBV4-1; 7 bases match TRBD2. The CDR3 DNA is TGCGCCAGCAGCCAAGAGACCCCACTAGCGCGGAATAAGCAGTTCTTC. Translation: CASSQETPLARNKQFF.